These 2 T cell receptor beta chains originate from one sample sequenced in a study of CD8 T cells in Susac syndrome. A quantity of roughly 0.5 to 1 ug RNA underwent reverse transcription using random hexamers. TCRdb redid the calling of the immunoSEQ multiplex PCR reads with MiXCR, one entry per CDR3 protein. The profile shows approximately 170,000 distinct CDR3 sequences, 90% to 95% of them singletons. Source material: CD4+ T cells from PBMCs. These receptor sequences come from a human donor in good health.

V usage is TRBV3-1 and J usage is TRBJ1-5, with D unresolved. Looked up from germline, CDR1 is LGHDT and CDR2 is YNNKEL (reference sequence). The CDR3 runs to 18 residues. The ends were cut back, 4 bases at V and 5 bases at J, with 24 bases in the middle. As DNA, the CDR3 is TGTGCCAGCAGCCCTTCCGGTCCCATTTTTTGGCATCATCAGCCCCAGCATTTT. This sequence encodes CASSPSGPIFWHHQPQHF.

The J gene is TRBJ2-2, the V gene TRBV9; D is possibly TRBD1 (6 bases). Germline V lookup: CDR1 SGDLS, CDR2 YYNGEE. The CDR3 contains 16 residues. V lost 4 bases and J lost 6, with 19 bases in between. DNA for the CDR3: TGTGCCAGCAGCCCATTATTCAGGGGCCCCCCCGGGGAGCTGTTTTTT. Translated: CASSPLFRGPPGELFF.